Presented here are 29 T cell receptor beta chains from one specimen sequenced in a study of response to subunit inactivated influenza vaccine. One entry per CDR3 protein results from TCRdb running MiXCR on the RT-PCR reads. The profile shows about 540,000 distinct CDR3 sequences, approximately 20% of them singletons. The same sample was also studied in work on T cells expressing NK-cell markers. This second report adds: The authors made TCR beta cDNA libraries by 5'RACE template switching. This switching added a universal primer site and UMIs.

The material was CD4+ T cells sorted from PBMCs, obtained less than 13 days after vaccination. The receptors shown here come from a man over 45 who received an inactivated influenza vaccine.

The chain employs TRBV18 and TRBJ2-2; perhaps D is TRBD1 or TRBD2 (6 bases each). The CDR3 spans 15 residues. Trimming removed 0 bases at V and 9 bases at J, with 14 bases between. Germline V gene data show CDR1 as KGHSH and CDR2 as LQKENI. The CDR3 DNA is TGTGCCAGCTCACCACCAGTCAGGGGAGGACGGGAGCTGTTTTTT. This encodes CASSPPVRGGRELFF.

The genes are TRBV6-5 and TRBJ2-3; TRBD1 aligns across 9 bases. Looked up from germline, CDR1 is MNHEY and CDR2 is SVGAGI. The CDR3 runs to 16 residues. V gave up 4 bases and J gave up 3 bases; unmatched junction bases: 8. The CDR3 DNA reads TGTGCCAGCAGTTCGGGGACAGGGCTTGGTACAGATACGCAGTATTTT. Its translation is CASSSGTGLGTDTQYF.

The chain joins TRBV3-1 to TRBJ2-7; D might be TRBD2 (5 bases). Germline loops: CDR1 LGHDT, CDR2 YNNKEL (reference sequence). The CDR3 runs to 13 residues. The V end was cut by 2 bases, the J end by 6 bases, with 11 bases between. The CDR3 DNA reads as TGTGCCAGCAGCCAATGGGGAGAGTTCGAGCAGTACTTC. This translates into CASSQWGEFEQYF.

The CDR3 sequence: CASSLFSGRRDTQYF. The CDR3 DNA sequence: TGTGCCAGCAGCTTATTCAGCGGGAGGAGGGATACGCAGTATTTT. This rearrangement joins TRBV7-2 to TRBJ2-3, with 9 bases matching TRBD2. J was trimmed by 6 bases and V by 2 bases; bases with no gene match: 6. This CDR3 is 15 amino acids long. CDR1 SGHTA and CDR2 FQGNSA come from the germline V gene.

The V and J genes are TRBV28 and TRBJ2-5; the match to TRBD2 covers 7 bases. The length of the CDR3 is 15 residues. J lost 4 bases, V lost 6 bases, and 11 bases had no gene match. CDR1 MDHEN and CDR2 SYDVKM come from the germline V gene. CDR3 sequence reads: CASRHPGTKVETQYF. The CDR3 region has the DNA TGTGCCAGCAGACATCCCGGGACTAAGGTAGAGACCCAGTACTTC.

The chain is built from TRBV20-1 and TRBJ1-2; D perhaps matches TRBD1 (5 bases). The CDR3 has 15 amino acids. In germline, CDR1 is DFQATT, CDR2 SNEGSKA (reference sequence). Trimming took 0 bases from V and 3 from J, leaving 14 bases between them. CDR3 bases: TGCAGTGCTAGAGATGGAAGGGGCACCCACTATGGCTACACCTTC. Amino acids: CSARDGRGTHYGYTF.

The rearrangement joins TRBV20-1 to TRBJ2-1; possibly TRBD2 for D (6 bases). This CDR3 has 13 amino acids. The germline V and J ends were trimmed by 6 bases and 8 bases, with 17 bases remaining between them. Germline CDR1 DFQATT, CDR2 SNEGSKA (reference sequence). DNA of the CDR3: TGCAGTGCCCAGGGACTCCCGGACGATGAGCAGTTCTTC. This encodes CSAQGLPDDEQFF.

In this sample, this clonotype turned up a few times. This chain links TRBV9 with TRBJ2-1; D is unresolved. Trimming took 3 bases from V and 8 from J, leaving 15 bases between them. Germline V CDR1 and CDR2: SGDLS, YYNGEE. The CDR3 has 14 amino acids. DNA of the CDR3: TGTGCCAGCAGCGAGAAGGGATGGATGGATGAGCAGTTCTTC. Its translation is CASSEKGWMDEQFF.

The V gene is TRBV20-1, the J gene TRBJ2-7; 9 bases are shared with TRBD2. Germline V gives CDR1 DFQATT, CDR2 SNEGSKA (reference sequence). CDR3 length: 15 residues. J lost 0 bases, V lost 2 bases, and 5 bases had no gene match. CDR3 DNA sequence: TGCAGTGCTAGATGGGCGGGAGGGTCCTCCTACGAGCAGTACTTC. This sequence encodes CSARWAGGSSYEQYF.

This clonotype was counted between two and nine times. This chain joins TRBV10-3 and TRBJ2-5; tentative D call: TRBD1 (5 bases). There are 15 residues in the CDR3. The germline V gene encodes CDR1 ENHRY and CDR2 SYGVKD. Trimming took 4 bases from V and 0 from J, leaving 12 bases between them. The CDR3 here is CAISGSGHDQETQYF. The CDR3 region has the DNA TGTGCCATCAGTGGGAGTGGACACGACCAAGAGACCCAGTACTTC.

The rearrangement links TRBV28 to TRBJ2-1, with 7 bases lining up with TRBD2. In germline, CDR1 is MDHEN, CDR2 SYDVKM. The J segment lost 2 bases and the V segment lost 4 bases, leaving 2 bases of the junction unmatched. This CDR3 region has 14 residues. The CDR3 region is CASSSSGTYNEQFF. Here the CDR3 DNA reads TGTGCCAGCAGTTCTAGCGGCACCTACAATGAGCAGTTCTTC. Drawing the rest from reference TRBV28 and TRBJ2-1, the complete variable domain is DVKVTQSSRYLVKRTGEKVFLECVQDMDHENMFWYRQDPGLGLRLIYFSYDVKMKEKGDIPEGYSVSREKKERFSLILESASTNQTSMYLCASSSSGTYNEQFFGPGTRLTVL.

This clonotype was seen a few times. The chain carries TRBV15 and TRBJ2-4; D possibly corresponds to TRBD2 (6 bases). Germline-derived CDR1 and CDR2 are LNHNV and YYDKDF (reference sequence). This CDR3 has 18 residues. Trimming cost V 7 bases and J 2 bases, with 24 bases left between them. CDR3 sequence: CATTQRIRGGAPKNIQYF. For the CDR3, the DNA is TGTGCCACCACCCAAAGGATTCGCGGCGGGGCACCCAAAAACATTCAGTACTTC.

The chain joins TRBV18 to TRBJ1-2; D gene ambiguous. The V gene's germline CDR1 is KGHSH and CDR2 LQKENI. Trimming shortened V by 3 bases and J by 4 bases, and 6 bases separated the two germline ends. This CDR3 has 12 amino acids. This chain's CDR3 is CASSPEGYGYTF. CDR3 nucleotides: TGTGCCAGCTCACCCGAAGGCTATGGCTACACCTTC.

J is TRBJ2-1 and V is TRBV7-2; 8 positions agree with TRBD2. Germline trimming cut 7 bases from V and 4 bases from J; bases unmatched to any gene: 12. Looked up from germline, CDR1 is SGHTA and CDR2 is FQGNSA. The CDR3 totals 16 residues. In nucleotides, the CDR3 is TGTGCCAGCACTACACTAGCGGCAGAATCTTACAATGAGCAGTTCTTC. The encoded protein is CASTTLAAESYNEQFF.

This sequence joins TRBV28 and TRBJ2-1; 11 bases match TRBD2. The CDR3 contains 14 residues. The trim removed 5 bases at V and 7 bases at J, leaving 4 bases unmatched. Germline-derived CDR1 and CDR2 are MDHEN and SYDVKM. In DNA, the CDR3 is TGTGCCAGCAGTACTAGCGGGAGTAAGAATGAGCAGTTCTTC. Translation: CASSTSGSKNEQFF.

This clonotype was seen a handful of times. The chain carries TRBV6-2 or TRBV6-3 and TRBJ2-6; TRBD1 aligns across 7 bases. Germline V gene sequence: CDR1 MNHEY, CDR2 SVGEGT. With 6 bases clipped from V and 3 bases from J, the junction kept 8 bases outside the gene matches. The CDR3 totals 16 residues. In DNA, the CDR3 is TGTGCCAGCAGACGCGCGCCAGGGGGTGGGGCCAACGTCCTGACTTTC. It specifies CASRRAPGGGANVLTF.

This sequence joins TRBV2 and TRBJ2-2; D tentatively reads TRBD1 or TRBD2 (5 bases each). The CDR3 contains 13 residues. CDR1 and CDR2 from the germline V gene are SNHLY and FYNNEI. CDR3 sequence: CGRELPNTGELFF. The CDR3 bases are TGTGGCAGGGAGCTGCCAAACACCGGGGAGCTGTTTTTT.

This chain joins TRBV7-2 and TRBJ2-5; 11 bases match TRBD2. V shed 8 bases, J shed 4 bases, and the junction held 6 bases outside the gene matches. The CDR3 has 14 amino acids. In germline, CDR1 is SGHTA, CDR2 FQGNSA. The CDR3 here is CASGTSGGLETQYF. The CDR3 nucleotides are TGTGCCAGCGGAACTAGCGGGGGCTTAGAGACCCAGTACTTC.

The genes are TRBV28 and TRBJ2-1, with 7 bases lining up with TRBD2. The CDR3 is 15 residues long. Germline loops: CDR1 MDHEN, CDR2 SYDVKM. The junction had 9 bases not matched to a gene; V was cut back by 3 bases and J by 7 bases. The CDR3 loop reads CASSFRAGAGNEQFF. The DNA for the CDR3 is TGTGCCAGCAGTTTCCGGGCGGGAGCCGGAAATGAGCAGTTCTTC.

This clonotype appeared a few times. This chain links TRBV7-2 with TRBJ2-7; D call uncertain. The length of the CDR3 is 12 residues. Germline V lookup: CDR1 SGHTA, CDR2 FQGNSA. The ends were cut back, 1 base at V and 5 bases at J, with 6 bases in the middle. CDR3 nucleotides: TGTGCCAGCAGCTTAGATGCCCACGAGCAGTACTTC. Its translation: CASSLDAHEQYF.

In its sample, this clonotype was seen a few times. V is TRBV5-1 and J is TRBJ1-2, with D perhaps matching TRBD1 (5 bases). V was clipped by 4 bases and J by 10 bases, with 14 bases between them. Germline lookup yields CDR1 SGHRS and CDR2 YFSETQ. The CDR3 has 12 residues. The CDR3 bases are TGCGCCAGCAGCGCGGGGCGCAGCGACTACACCTTC. Its translation: CASSAGRSDYTF.

V gene TRBV20-1 combines with J gene TRBJ1-6, with D possibly TRBD1 on 6 matching bases. From germline, CDR1 is DFQATT and CDR2 SNEGSKA (reference sequence). Trimming took off 7 bases at V and 7 bases at J, with 14 bases between the two ends. The CDR3 is 13 amino acids. CDR3 region: CSGRGALNSPLHF. The CDR3 DNA follows: TGCAGTGGGAGGGGGGCCCTAAATTCACCCCTCCACTTT.

This clonotype was observed a handful of times. This chain connects TRBV6-2 or TRBV6-3 to TRBJ2-4; perhaps TRBD2 as D (5 bases). Between the trimmed V and J ends, which lost 4 bases and 16 bases, there was a span of 17 bases. The CDR3 extends over 12 amino acids. Germline V gene data show CDR1 as MNHEY and CDR2 as SVGEGT. The CDR3 here is CASSSSGSRSYF. In nucleotides, the CDR3 is TGTGCCAGCAGTTCCTCGGGATCCCGGAGCTACTTC.

The sample holds many counts of this clonotype. The chain combines TRBV12-3 or TRBV12-4 with TRBJ2-5; no firm D call. The CDR3 contains 12 residues. Trimming stripped 5 bases from V and 5 bases from J, with 9 bases between. The CDR3 bases are TGTGCCAGCAGTCTTGCTTGGGAGACCCAGTACTTC. Translating gives CASSLAWETQYF.

This clonotype has only a few counts. The chain couples TRBV5-1 to TRBJ1-2; D uncertain. Germline V lookup: CDR1 SGHRS, CDR2 YFSETQ. The V and J ends lost 4 bases and 2 bases respectively, with 12 bases between them. The CDR3 is 14 residues long. In nucleotides, the CDR3 is TGCGCCAGCAGCCCTCAACCGGGCAACTATGGCTACACCTTC. Encoded protein: CASSPQPGNYGYTF.

This clonotype was recorded a few times. The chain recombines TRBV7-8 with TRBJ2-1, with 7 nucleotides matching TRBD2. This CDR3 comprises 13 residues. Germline V CDR1 and CDR2: SGHVS, FQNEAQ. V lost 8 bases, J lost 3 bases, and 4 bases stayed unmatched. For the CDR3, the DNA is TGTGCCAGCGGGAGGGACCGCTACAATGAGCAGTTCTTC. It specifies CASGRDRYNEQFF.

The chain has TRBV5-1 and TRBJ2-5; tentatively, D is TRBD2 (5 bases). The V gene's germline CDR1 is SGHRS and CDR2 YFSETQ. V was cut by 5 bases and J by 4 bases, with 12 bases left in between. This CDR3 is built from 13 residues. Here the CDR3 reads CASRNEAGETQYF. The CDR3 nucleotides are TGCGCCAGCAGAAATGAGGCGGGAGAGACCCAGTACTTC. Drawing the rest from reference TRBV5-1 and TRBJ2-5, the complete variable domain is KAGVTQTPRYLIKTRGQQVTLSCSPISGHRSVSWYQQTPGQGLQFLFEYFSETQRNKGNFPGRFSGRQFSNSRSEMNVSTLELGDSALYLCASRNEAGETQYFGPGTRLLVL.

The J gene is TRBJ2-3, the V gene TRBV24-1; D may be TRBD2 (6 bases). The CDR3 is made up of 16 amino acids. The germline V gene encodes CDR1 KGHDR and CDR2 SFDVKD. Trimming cost V 4 bases and J 3 bases, with 16 bases left between them. The DNA for the CDR3 is TGTGCCACCAGTGACTCCGGACTTGGAGGGACAGATACGCAGTATTTT. Its protein is CATSDSGLGGTDTQYF.

The chain combines TRBV12-3 or TRBV12-4 with TRBJ2-5; D is uncertain. V dropped 5 bases and J dropped 2 bases, with 9 bases sitting between them. This CDR3 has 13 amino acids. The CDR3 DNA sequence: TGTGCCAGCAGTACTCAAGTTCAAGAGACCCAGTACTTC. This codes for CASSTQVQETQYF.